The sequence of this TCR beta chain was determined in a study of T cell responses to AZD1222 COVID-19 vaccine. Points from the study as a whole: Only a handful of people who got AZD1222 tested seropositive at baseline. Spike-wide coverage was observed for vaccine-associated CD4 TCRs, with dominant responses at 160-218 and 743-854. Spike-specific TCR depth and breadth grew after two AZD1222 doses.

This table comes from immunoSEQ multiplex PCR, and its TCRdb copy is limited to in-frame clones, with some not included. The table records over 150,000 clones, approximately 93% of them present only once. The CDR3 is made up of 15 amino acids. Germline V gene data show CDR1 as MGHDK and CDR2 as SYGVNS. V was cut by 4 bases and J by 2 bases, with 11 bases left in between. As for this clone: Its cognate antigen is unknown.

The receptor's source is an adult who received the AZD1222 COVID-19 vaccine. This specimen consisted of peripheral blood, obtained 28 days after the second AZD1222 dose. The rearrangement joins TRBV25-1 to TRBJ2-2; D is unclear. The CDR3 region has the DNA TGTGCCAGCAGTGTCACAACTGTTAACACCGGGGAGCTGTTTTTT. Protein sequence: CASSVTTVNTGELFF. The whole variable domain, filled in from reference TRBV25-1 and TRBJ2-2, reads EADIYQTPRYLVIGTGKKITLECSQTMGHDKMYWYQQDPGMELHLIHYSYGVNSTEKGDLSSESTVSRIRTEHFPLTLESARPSHTSQYLCASSVTTVNTGELFFGEGSRLTVL.